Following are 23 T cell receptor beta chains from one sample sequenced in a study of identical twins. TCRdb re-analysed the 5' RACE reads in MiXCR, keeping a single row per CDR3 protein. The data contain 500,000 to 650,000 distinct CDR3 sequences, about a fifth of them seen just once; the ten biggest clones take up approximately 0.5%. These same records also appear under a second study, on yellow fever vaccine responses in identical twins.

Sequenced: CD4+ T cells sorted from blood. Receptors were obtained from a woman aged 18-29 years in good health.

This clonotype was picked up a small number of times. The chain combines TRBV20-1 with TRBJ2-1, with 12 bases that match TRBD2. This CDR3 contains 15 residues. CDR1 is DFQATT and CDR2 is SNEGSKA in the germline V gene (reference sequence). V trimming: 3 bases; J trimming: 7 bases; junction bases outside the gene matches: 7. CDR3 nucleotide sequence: TGCAGTGCTAGCCGACTAGCGGGGGTGGAGAATGAGCAGTTCTTC. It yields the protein CSASRLAGVENEQFF.

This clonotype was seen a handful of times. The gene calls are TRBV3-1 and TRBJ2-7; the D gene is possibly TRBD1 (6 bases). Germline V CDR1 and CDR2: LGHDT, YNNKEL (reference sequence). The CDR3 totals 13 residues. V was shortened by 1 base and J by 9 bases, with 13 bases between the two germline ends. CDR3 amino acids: CASSQVGRGGQYF. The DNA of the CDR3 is TGTGCCAGCAGCCAAGTAGGAAGAGGGGGGCAGTACTTC.

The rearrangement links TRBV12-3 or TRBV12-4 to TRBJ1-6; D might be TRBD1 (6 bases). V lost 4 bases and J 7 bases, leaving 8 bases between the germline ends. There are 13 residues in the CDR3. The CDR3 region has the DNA TGTGCCAGCAGTTCACAGGGAAATTCACCCCTCCACTTT. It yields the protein CASSSQGNSPLHF.

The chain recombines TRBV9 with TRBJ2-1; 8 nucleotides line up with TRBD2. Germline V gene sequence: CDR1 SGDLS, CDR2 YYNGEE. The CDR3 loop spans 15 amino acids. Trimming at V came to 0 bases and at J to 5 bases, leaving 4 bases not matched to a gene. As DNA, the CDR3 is TGTGCCAGCAGCGTAGTCGGTAGCGGGAACAATGAGCAGTTCTTC. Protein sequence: CASSVVGSGNNEQFF. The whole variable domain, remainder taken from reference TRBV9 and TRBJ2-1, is DSGVTQTPKHLITATGQRVTLRCSPRSGDLSVYWYQQSLDQGLQFLIQYYNGEERAKGNILERFSAQQFPDLHSELNLSSLELGDSALYFCASSVVGSGNNEQFFGPGTRLTVL.

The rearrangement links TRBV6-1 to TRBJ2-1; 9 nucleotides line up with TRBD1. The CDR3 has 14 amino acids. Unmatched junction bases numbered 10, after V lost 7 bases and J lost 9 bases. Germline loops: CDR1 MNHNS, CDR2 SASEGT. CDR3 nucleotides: TGTGCCAGCACGACCGGGACAGGGTATAGTGAGCAGTTCTTC. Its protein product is CASTTGTGYSEQFF.

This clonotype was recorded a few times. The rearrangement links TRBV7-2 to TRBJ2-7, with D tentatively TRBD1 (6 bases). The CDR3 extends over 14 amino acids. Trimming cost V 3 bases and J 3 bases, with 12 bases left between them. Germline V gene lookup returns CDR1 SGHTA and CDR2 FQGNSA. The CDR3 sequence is CASSFYNRVYEQYF. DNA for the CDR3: TGTGCCAGCAGCTTTTATAACAGGGTCTACGAGCAGTACTTC.

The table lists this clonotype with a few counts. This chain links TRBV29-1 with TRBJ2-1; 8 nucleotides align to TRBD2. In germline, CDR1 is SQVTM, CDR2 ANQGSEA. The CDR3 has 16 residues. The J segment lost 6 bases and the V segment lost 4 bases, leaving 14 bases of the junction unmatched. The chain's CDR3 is CSVGPRVAGSLNEQFF. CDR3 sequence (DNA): TGCAGCGTTGGGCCCAGAGTAGCGGGGAGTCTCAATGAGCAGTTCTTC.

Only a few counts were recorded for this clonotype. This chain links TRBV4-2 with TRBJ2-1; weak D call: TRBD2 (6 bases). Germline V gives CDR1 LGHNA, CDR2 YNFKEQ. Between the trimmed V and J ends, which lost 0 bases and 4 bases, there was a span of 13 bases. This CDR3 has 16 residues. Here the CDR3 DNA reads TGTGCCAGCAGCCAAGAAGGGAGCGGGTCATACAATGAGCAGTTCTTC. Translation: CASSQEGSGSYNEQFF.

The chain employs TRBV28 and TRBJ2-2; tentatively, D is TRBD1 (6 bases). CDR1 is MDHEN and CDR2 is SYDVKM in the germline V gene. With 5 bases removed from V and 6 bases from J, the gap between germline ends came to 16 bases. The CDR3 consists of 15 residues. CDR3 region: CASSHRGRGAGELFF. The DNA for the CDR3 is TGTGCCAGCAGTCATAGGGGCAGGGGAGCCGGGGAGCTGTTTTTT.

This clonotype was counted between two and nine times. This chain's CDR3 is CASSLNRIQELRGGGGELFF. The CDR3 DNA reads TGTGCCAGCAGCCTCAATCGTATTCAGGAGTTAAGAGGGGGAGGCGGGGAGCTGTTTTTT. This rearrangement joins TRBV4-2 to TRBJ2-2; D may be TRBD1 or TRBD2 (6 bases each). Germline V gene lookup returns CDR1 LGHNA and CDR2 YNFKEQ. V gave up 4 bases and J gave up 7 bases, with 31 bases separating them. The CDR3 is made up of 20 amino acids.

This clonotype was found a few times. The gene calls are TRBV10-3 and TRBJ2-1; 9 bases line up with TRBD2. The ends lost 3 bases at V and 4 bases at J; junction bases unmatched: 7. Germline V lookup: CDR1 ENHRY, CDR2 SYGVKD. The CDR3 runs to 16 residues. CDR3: CAISDIAGALYNEQFF. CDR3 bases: TGTGCCATCAGTGACATAGCGGGAGCGCTGTACAATGAGCAGTTCTTC.

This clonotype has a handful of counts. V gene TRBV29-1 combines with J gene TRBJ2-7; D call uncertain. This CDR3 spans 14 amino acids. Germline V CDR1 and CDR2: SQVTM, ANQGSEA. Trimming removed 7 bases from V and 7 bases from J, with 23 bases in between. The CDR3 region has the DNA TGCAGCGGCGACCCCGGGCCGGACGTTGGGGAGCAGTACGTC. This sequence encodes CSGDPGPDVGEQYV.

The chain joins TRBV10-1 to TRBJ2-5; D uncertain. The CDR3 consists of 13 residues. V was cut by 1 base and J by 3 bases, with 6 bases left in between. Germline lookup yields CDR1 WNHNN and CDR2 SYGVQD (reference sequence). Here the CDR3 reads CASSELGKETQYF. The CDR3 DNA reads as TGCGCCAGCAGTGAGTTGGGGAAAGAGACCCAGTACTTC.

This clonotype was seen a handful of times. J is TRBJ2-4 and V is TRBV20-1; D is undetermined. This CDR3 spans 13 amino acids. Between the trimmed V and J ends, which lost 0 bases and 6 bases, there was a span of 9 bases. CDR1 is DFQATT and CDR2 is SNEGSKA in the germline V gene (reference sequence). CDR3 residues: CSAREGRGNIQYF. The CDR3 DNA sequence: TGCAGTGCTAGAGAGGGTCGCGGAAACATTCAGTACTTC.

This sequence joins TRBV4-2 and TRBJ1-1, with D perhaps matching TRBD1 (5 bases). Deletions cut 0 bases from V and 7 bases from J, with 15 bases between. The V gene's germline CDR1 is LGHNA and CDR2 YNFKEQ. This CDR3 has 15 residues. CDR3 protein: CASSQDTTVPREAFF. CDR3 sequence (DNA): TGTGCCAGCAGCCAAGATACGACAGTGCCCCGTGAAGCTTTCTTT.

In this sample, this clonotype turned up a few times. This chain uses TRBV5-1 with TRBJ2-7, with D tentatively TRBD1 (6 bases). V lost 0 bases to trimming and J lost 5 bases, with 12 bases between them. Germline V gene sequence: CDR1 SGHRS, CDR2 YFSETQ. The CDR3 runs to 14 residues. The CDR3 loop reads CASSLEGGRNEQYF. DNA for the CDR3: TGCGCCAGCAGCTTGGAAGGGGGTAGGAACGAGCAGTACTTC.

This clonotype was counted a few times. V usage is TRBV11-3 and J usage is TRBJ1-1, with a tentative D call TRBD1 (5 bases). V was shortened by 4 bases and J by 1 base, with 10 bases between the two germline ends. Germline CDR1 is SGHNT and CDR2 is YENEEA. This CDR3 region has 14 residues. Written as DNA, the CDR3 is TGTGCCAGCAGCTGGGGGGTCGGGAACACTGAAGCTTTCTTT. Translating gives CASSWGVGNTEAFF.

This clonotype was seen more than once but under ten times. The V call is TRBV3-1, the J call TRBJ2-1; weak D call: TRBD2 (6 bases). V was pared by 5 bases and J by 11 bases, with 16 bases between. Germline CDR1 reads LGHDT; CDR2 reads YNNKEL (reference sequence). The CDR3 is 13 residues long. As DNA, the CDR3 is TGTGCCAGCAGCAGGGACTTACTGGTACAGCAGTTCTTC. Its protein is CASSRDLLVQQFF.

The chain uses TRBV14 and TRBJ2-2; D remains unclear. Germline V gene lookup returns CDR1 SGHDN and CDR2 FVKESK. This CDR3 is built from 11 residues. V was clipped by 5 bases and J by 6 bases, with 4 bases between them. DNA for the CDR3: TGTGCCAGCAGCATCGCCGGGGAGCTGTTTTTT. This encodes CASSIAGELFF.

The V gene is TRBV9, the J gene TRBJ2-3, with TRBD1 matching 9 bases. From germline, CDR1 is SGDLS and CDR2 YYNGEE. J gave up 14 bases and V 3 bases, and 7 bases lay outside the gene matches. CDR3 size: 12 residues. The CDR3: CASSAPGQGLYF. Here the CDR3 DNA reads TGTGCCAGCAGCGCGCCGGGACAGGGTCTGTATTTT.

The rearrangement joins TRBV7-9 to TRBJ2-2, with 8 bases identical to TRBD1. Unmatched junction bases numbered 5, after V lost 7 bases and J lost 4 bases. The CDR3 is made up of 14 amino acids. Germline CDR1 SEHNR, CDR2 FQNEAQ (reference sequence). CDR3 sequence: CASTQGAGTGELFF. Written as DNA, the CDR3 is TGTGCCAGCACGCAGGGGGCCGGCACCGGGGAGCTGTTTTTT.

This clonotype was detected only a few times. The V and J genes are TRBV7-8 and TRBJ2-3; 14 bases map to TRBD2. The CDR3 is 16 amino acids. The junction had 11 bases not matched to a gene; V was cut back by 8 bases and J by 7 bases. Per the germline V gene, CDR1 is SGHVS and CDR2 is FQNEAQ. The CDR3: CASAPRLAGGPNTQYF. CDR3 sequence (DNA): TGTGCCAGCGCCCCTCGACTAGCGGGAGGGCCAAATACGCAGTATTTT.

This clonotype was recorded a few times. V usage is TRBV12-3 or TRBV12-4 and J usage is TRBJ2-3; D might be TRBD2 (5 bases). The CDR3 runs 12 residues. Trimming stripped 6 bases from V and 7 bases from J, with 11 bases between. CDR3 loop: CASSLLEHTQYF. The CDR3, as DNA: TGTGCCAGCAGCCTACTAGAACATACGCAGTATTTT.